The next 4 T cell receptor beta chains were all read from a single sample in a study of vaccination and CD4 T cells after COVID-19. Treatment in this sample: approximately 11-day PBMC culture with coronavirus spike peptide pools or control peptides (ViraFEST assay). These TCRs are of unknown antigen specificity. An Oncomine TCR Beta short-read assay was used to sequence the DNA from cultured CD4+ T cells. Using its own MiXCR run on the PCR reads, TCRdb lists one record per CDR3 protein. In the table there are roughly 12,000 distinct CDR3 sequences, 70% to 80% of which are singletons. The sequencing sample was made of CD4+ T cells from blood, cultured in vitro. These receptors were obtained from a human donor who had recovered from COVID-19.

The chain is built from TRBV30 and TRBJ1-1; TRBD1 aligns across 8 bases. This CDR3 spans 14 amino acids. After removal of 7 bases from V and 3 bases from J, the junction contained 10 bases not matched to a gene. In germline, CDR1 is GTSNPN, CDR2 SVGIG (reference sequence). CDR3 in amino acids: CALGAGGWDTEAFF. The CDR3 DNA reads TGTGCCTTGGGTGCAGGGGGCTGGGACACTGAAGCTTTCTTT.

This clonotype has a handful of counts. This chain uses TRBV20-1 with TRBJ1-2, with TRBD1 as a possible D gene (6 bases). Trimming cost V 3 bases and J 4 bases, with 9 bases left between them. CDR1 and CDR2 (germline): DFQATT, SNEGSKA (reference sequence). The length of the CDR3 is 12 residues. CDR3 coding DNA: TGCAGTGCTAGGGGGGCCGGCTATGGCTACACCTTC. It encodes CSARGAGYGYTF.

This clonotype is categorized as medium-sized. The rearrangement links TRBV28 to TRBJ1-5; D is perhaps TRBD1 (6 bases). This CDR3 region has 15 residues. Germline loops: CDR1 MDHEN, CDR2 SYDVKM. Deletions cut 8 bases from V and 2 bases from J, with 16 bases between. The CDR3 DNA follows: TGTGCCAGCGGATTGGGGGCGAGCGGCAATCAGCCCCAGCATTTT. As protein: CASGLGASGNQPQHF.

V and J are TRBV10-3 and TRBJ2-7; TRBD1 is a possible D gene (6 bases). Per the germline V gene, CDR1 is ENHRY and CDR2 is SYGVKD. Trimming removed 3 bases at V and 3 bases at J, with 12 bases between. The length of the CDR3 is 14 residues. The CDR3 DNA reads as TGTGCCATCAGTGACGAACAGGGCAGCTACGAGCAGTACTTC. Translated: CAISDEQGSYEQYF.